This TCR beta chain was obtained from a study of T cell repertoires in cytomegalovirus infection. TCRdb processed the reads anew with MiXCR; each CDR3 protein has one entry. The sample holds around 530,000 distinct CDR3 sequences, more than 15% seen once. Trimming left V 3 bases short and J 4 bases short, with 14 bases between. The CDR3 has 15 amino acids. Study conclusions and caveats: Identification of carriers of CMV plus the relevant HLA was performed using cumulative public TCR beta family frequency. Dominating the ex vivo response were HLA-C-restricted CMV-specific TCR beta clonotypes.

This clonotype was counted between two and nine times. Its antigen remains unknown. The chain couples TRBV12-3 or TRBV12-4 to TRBJ2-3; maybe TRBD2 (7 bases). This sequence was found in a human donor in good health (CMV status not recorded). Some clones in this sample may be carry-over from other donors' samples. Material: CD8+ T cells from PBMCs. CDR3 in amino acids: CASSLGAGAPDTQYF. The CDR3 DNA reads TGTGCCAGCAGTTTGGGGGCGGGAGCCCCAGATACGCAGTATTTT.